A selection of T cell receptor beta chains follows, all from one sample in a study of early stage breast cancer tumors. The method was immunoSEQ multiplex PCR; TCRdb's version includes in-frame clones alone and lacks a portion of them. This table has around 60,000 clones, about 83% appearing once. The specimen sequenced was blood. The receptors stem from a person in their twenties or thirties with breast cancer. The CDR3 runs from the conserved cysteine through the conserved F or W. The order of the fields is CDR3 DNA, CDR3 protein, J gene, D gene, V gene, clone size. A D gene is named only where the DNA matches it firmly. Expanded clones get a size class; other rows say once, few or many, or leave the size out.

CDR3 DNA: TGTGCCAGTAGTATTCGCAGGGGACAGTACGAGCAGTACTTC; CDR3 protein: CASSIRRGQYEQYF; J gene: TRBJ2-7; D gene: TRBD1; V gene: TRBV19; clone size: -
CDR3 DNA: TGTGCCAGCAGCGCCGGGACTAGCGGAGTCCCAGGGCCCCCGGGGGAGCTGTTTTTT; CDR3 protein: CASSAGTSGVPGPPGELFF; J gene: TRBJ2-2; D gene: TRBD2; V gene: TRBV7-9; clone size: -
CDR3 DNA: TGTGCCAGCACCGAAGGGAGGGCGAGGGGCTACACCTTC; CDR3 protein: CASTEGRARGYTF; J gene: TRBJ1-2; D gene: -; V gene: TRBV6-1; clone size: -
CDR3 DNA: TGTGCCAGCAGTGTTTTCTCTGGAAACACCATATATTTT; CDR3 protein: CASSVFSGNTIYF; J gene: TRBJ1-3; D gene: -; V gene: TRBV28; clone size: -
CDR3 DNA: TGTGCCAGCAGCTCCCCGGTGGGGCGTTACGAGCAGTACTTC; CDR3 protein: CASSSPVGRYEQYF; J gene: TRBJ2-7; D gene: -; V gene: TRBV5-6; clone size: -
CDR3 DNA: TGTGCCAGCAGCTTGCAGCGGAACAAGCAGGTCGAGCAGTTCTTC; CDR3 protein: CASSLQRNKQVEQFF; J gene: TRBJ2-1; D gene: -; V gene: TRBV11-3; clone size: -
CDR3 DNA: TGTGCCAGCAGCTTGCAACTAGCGGGATGGGTATCCTACAATGAGCAGTTCTTC; CDR3 protein: CASSLQLAGWVSYNEQFF; J gene: TRBJ2-1; D gene: TRBD2; V gene: TRBV7-2; clone size: -
CDR3 DNA: TGTGCCAGCGCATGGAGGGAGACCCAGTACTTC; CDR3 protein: CASAWRETQYF; J gene: TRBJ2-5; D gene: -; V gene: TRBV7-9; clone size: once
CDR3 DNA: TGTGCCAGCAGCCATGCAGGGGAAACCGAAATTTCCTACGAGCAGTACTTC; CDR3 protein: CASSHAGETEISYEQYF; J gene: TRBJ2-7; D gene: -; V gene: TRBV4-2; clone size: few
CDR3 DNA: TGCGCCAGCAGTCAGGGGGCCTATGGCTACACCTTC; CDR3 protein: CASSQGAYGYTF; J gene: TRBJ1-2; D gene: TRBD1; V gene: TRBV5-1; clone size: -
CDR3 DNA: TGCGCCAGCGGGGCGGGGCAGGGCAGTCCGGTCTATGGCTACACCTTC; CDR3 protein: CASGAGQGSPVYGYTF; J gene: TRBJ1-2; D gene: -; V gene: TRBV5-1; clone size: -
CDR3 DNA: TGTGCCAGCAGCCCCCGACAGGGAGATGGCTACACCTTC; CDR3 protein: CASSPRQGDGYTF; J gene: TRBJ1-2; D gene: TRBD1; V gene: TRBV7-2; clone size: -
CDR3 DNA: TGTGCCAGTAGTATAGTTTCCCCTTCCTACGAGCAGTACTTC; CDR3 protein: CASSIVSPSYEQYF; J gene: TRBJ2-7; D gene: -; V gene: TRBV19; clone size: -
CDR3 DNA: TGTGCCAGCAGCCCCATGGGGGTAGAGACCCAGTACTTC; CDR3 protein: CASSPMGVETQYF; J gene: TRBJ2-5; D gene: -; V gene: TRBV5-4; clone size: -
CDR3 DNA: TGTGCCAGCAGCTTAGTTTCCGGGACTACCTTCACAGATACGCAGTATTTT; CDR3 protein: CASSLVSGTTFTDTQYF; J gene: TRBJ2-3; D gene: TRBD2; V gene: TRBV7-9; clone size: once
CDR3 DNA: TGCAGCGTTGAACTTGGGGTAGGGGACTATGGCTACACCTTC; CDR3 protein: CSVELGVGDYGYTF; J gene: TRBJ1-2; D gene: -; V gene: TRBV29-1; clone size: few
CDR3 DNA: TGTGCCTGGAGTCCTTGGACAGACACTGAAGCTTTCTTT; CDR3 protein: CAWSPWTDTEAFF; J gene: TRBJ1-1; D gene: -; V gene: TRBV30; clone size: -
CDR3 DNA: TGTGCCAGCAGCGTACAGGGGATGGGGACTGAAGCTTTCTTT; CDR3 protein: CASSVQGMGTEAFF; J gene: TRBJ1-1; D gene: -; V gene: TRBV9; clone size: -
CDR3 DNA: TGTGCTAGTGGTTTGGCTTCACAGGGGGTGGGCAAAGCTTTCTTT; CDR3 protein: CASGLASQGVGKAFF; J gene: TRBJ1-1; D gene: TRBD1; V gene: TRBV12-5; clone size: -
CDR3 DNA: TGTGCCAGCAGCGTAGTGGCGGGATCAGATACGCAGTATTTT; CDR3 protein: CASSVVAGSDTQYF; J gene: TRBJ2-3; D gene: -; V gene: TRBV9; clone size: -
CDR3 DNA: TGTGCCAGCAGCTTAGCGGGAGGCGAAAACGAGCAGTACTTC; CDR3 protein: CASSLAGGENEQYF; J gene: TRBJ2-7; D gene: -; V gene: TRBV7-9; clone size: -
CDR3 DNA: TGTGCCAGCCCCGAAGACCCTAGCGGGAGGGACACAGATACGCAGTATTTT; CDR3 protein: CASPEDPSGRDTDTQYF; J gene: TRBJ2-3; D gene: TRBD2; V gene: TRBV2; clone size: few
CDR3 DNA: TGTGCCAGCAGGGTTGGGAGGTCGAACACTGAAGCTTTCTTT; CDR3 protein: CASRVGRSNTEAFF; J gene: TRBJ1-1; D gene: -; V gene: TRBV7-9; clone size: few
CDR3 DNA: TGCGCCAGCAGCTCGTCCCCGGGACTAGCGGGCTCTTACTCCTACGAGCAGTACTTC; CDR3 protein: CASSSSPGLAGSYSYEQYF; J gene: TRBJ2-7; D gene: TRBD2; V gene: TRBV5-1; clone size: -
CDR3 DNA: TGTGCCAGCAGTTTCCAACTGGGCGAAAGCTCCTACGAGCAGTACTTC; CDR3 protein: CASSFQLGESSYEQYF; J gene: TRBJ2-7; D gene: -; V gene: TRBV6-5; clone size: -
CDR3 DNA: TGCGCCAGCACCATAACCGGGACTGAAGCTTTCTTT; CDR3 protein: CASTITGTEAFF; J gene: TRBJ1-1; D gene: -; V gene: TRBV10-1; clone size: few
CDR3 DNA: TGTGCCAGCAGCTTAACGGCGGATAACTATGGCTACACCTTC; CDR3 protein: CASSLTADNYGYTF; J gene: TRBJ1-2; D gene: -; V gene: TRBV7-2; clone size: -
CDR3 DNA: TGCGCCAGCAGCCAAGGCAGGACTAGCGGGAGTTGGGATGAGCAGTTCTTC; CDR3 protein: CASSQGRTSGSWDEQFF; J gene: TRBJ2-1; D gene: TRBD2; V gene: TRBV4-1; clone size: -
CDR3 DNA: TGTGCCACCAGCAATCCTGGGACATCCTATGGCTACACCTTC; CDR3 protein: CATSNPGTSYGYTF; J gene: TRBJ1-2; D gene: -; V gene: TRBV15; clone size: once
CDR3 DNA: TGTGCCAGCAGCTCGGGGTTCTACAATGAGCAGTTCTTC; CDR3 protein: CASSSGFYNEQFF; J gene: TRBJ2-1; D gene: -; V gene: TRBV7-9; clone size: -
CDR3 DNA: TGCGCCAGCAGGTCAACGGGAGGGTCGACAGATACGCAGTATTTT; CDR3 protein: CASRSTGGSTDTQYF; J gene: TRBJ2-3; D gene: TRBD2; V gene: TRBV10-2; clone size: -
CDR3 DNA: TGCGCCAGCAGCCCCGGACAGGGCCAGTTTTACGAGCAGTACTTC; CDR3 protein: CASSPGQGQFYEQYF; J gene: TRBJ2-7; D gene: TRBD1; V gene: TRBV7-2; clone size: -
CDR3 DNA: TGTGCCAGCAGCTTGGCAGTAGGGGGGGATGAAAAACTGTTTTTT; CDR3 protein: CASSLAVGGDEKLFF; J gene: TRBJ1-4; D gene: -; V gene: TRBV5-4; clone size: -
CDR3 DNA: TGTGCCAGCAGTTTTCATAGGGAGGTTCGGACCGGGGAGCTGTTTTTT; CDR3 protein: CASSFHREVRTGELFF; J gene: TRBJ2-2; D gene: -; V gene: TRBV27; clone size: -
CDR3 DNA: TGTGCCATCATTAAGACCGGGACAGGGGGCGGAGGCACTGAAGCTTTCTTT; CDR3 protein: CAIIKTGTGGGGTEAFF; J gene: TRBJ1-1; D gene: TRBD1; V gene: TRBV10-3; clone size: -
CDR3 DNA: TGTGCCAGCAGTGAAGGGGCGGTAGCTCCCGGCAAGCAGTTCTTC; CDR3 protein: CASSEGAVAPGKQFF; J gene: TRBJ2-1; D gene: -; V gene: TRBV2; clone size: -
CDR3 DNA: TGTGCCAGCAGTTTCAGGGCGATACTCTACGAGCAGTACTTC; CDR3 protein: CASSFRAILYEQYF; J gene: TRBJ2-7; D gene: -; V gene: TRBV6-1; clone size: once
CDR3 DNA: TGTGCCAGTAGCAGTCGCTCCGGGTGGGGGGTCCAAGAGACCCAGTACTTC; CDR3 protein: CASSSRSGWGVQETQYF; J gene: TRBJ2-5; D gene: -; V gene: TRBV19; clone size: -
CDR3 DNA: TGTGCCAGCAGCTTGGGAAGCGGGGACTACAATGAGCAGTTCTTC; CDR3 protein: CASSLGSGDYNEQFF; J gene: TRBJ2-1; D gene: TRBD2; V gene: TRBV7-6; clone size: -
CDR3 DNA: TGTGCCAGCAGTGGGGGGGGGACCTATGAGCAGTTCTTC; CDR3 protein: CASSGGGTYEQFF; J gene: TRBJ2-1; D gene: TRBD2; V gene: TRBV25-1; clone size: once
CDR3 DNA: TGTGCCAGCAGCGTTCCCCCAGCGGGAGGGGAGATCTTC; CDR3 protein: CASSVPPAGGEIF; J gene: TRBJ2-1; D gene: TRBD2; V gene: TRBV9; clone size: -
CDR3 DNA: TGTGCCAGCAGCCAAGGGACTAGCGGGGACGATGAGCAGTTCTTC; CDR3 protein: CASSQGTSGDDEQFF; J gene: TRBJ2-1; D gene: TRBD2; V gene: TRBV7-9; clone size: -
CDR3 DNA: TGCAGTGCTAACAACCCAGGGGAGCAGTACTTC; CDR3 protein: CSANNPGEQYF; J gene: TRBJ2-7; D gene: -; V gene: TRBV20-1; clone size: -
CDR3 DNA: TGTGCCAGCAGCCCCGGAGGACAGCTCTCCTACGAGCAGTACTTC; CDR3 protein: CASSPGGQLSYEQYF; J gene: TRBJ2-7; D gene: -; V gene: TRBV4-2; clone size: -
CDR3 DNA: TGTGCCAGCAGTTACAATGCTGAAGCTTTCTTT; CDR3 protein: CASSYNAEAFF; J gene: TRBJ1-1; D gene: -; V gene: TRBV6-6; clone size: -